The 24 T cell receptor beta chains reported below all come from one sample, sequenced in a study of blood T cell repertoires in COVID-19. Generated by immunoSEQ multiplex PCR, the TCRdb table keeps only in-frame clones and is missing some. The data hold about 250,000 clones, with around 90% observed a single time. What was sequenced was peripheral blood. These receptor sequences come from a woman in her thirties with acute or convalescent COVID-19.

In DNA form, the CDR3 reads TGTGCCATCAGTGATAGCGGGAGTTGGAATGAGCAGTTCTTC. It specifies CAISDSGSWNEQFF. The gene calls are TRBV10-3 and TRBJ2-1; 9 bases match TRBD2. Trimming removed 3 bases from V and 7 bases from J; junction bases left unmatched: 4. The CDR3 loop spans 14 amino acids. Germline lookup yields CDR1 ENHRY and CDR2 SYGVKD.

The sample holds a few counts of this clone. This sequence joins TRBV13 and TRBJ2-7; 11 bases agree with TRBD2. CDR3 length equals 15 residues. CDR1 PRHDT and CDR2 FYEKMQ come from the germline V gene (reference sequence). After removal of 5 bases from V and 3 bases from J, the junction contained 6 bases not matched to a gene. CDR3 sequence reads: CASSARGLADYEQYF. CDR3 coding DNA: TGTGCCAGCAGCGCCAGGGGACTAGCGGACTACGAGCAGTACTTC.

V and J are TRBV23-1 and TRBJ2-3; possibly TRBD1 for D (5 bases). TRBV23-1 qualifies as an ORF whose function is uncertain. Trimming took off 6 bases at V and 1 base at J, with 5 bases between the two ends. This CDR3 has 12 residues. The CDR3 loop reads CASRTGTDTQYF. DNA for the CDR3: TGCGCCAGCAGGACAGGCACAGATACGCAGTATTTT.

This rearrangement joins TRBV19 to TRBJ2-7; a possible D gene is TRBD1 (6 bases). Per the germline V gene, CDR1 is LNHDA and CDR2 is SQIVND (reference sequence). CDR3 length equals 13 residues. V dropped 1 base and J dropped 3 bases, with 7 bases sitting between them. The CDR3 sequence: CASSIGGGYEQYF. CDR3 nucleotide sequence: TGTGCCAGTAGTATAGGAGGGGGCTACGAGCAGTACTTC.

This clone was picked up one time. The V and J genes are TRBV2 and TRBJ2-7; D perhaps matches TRBD1 (6 bases). The V and J ends lost 5 bases and 2 bases respectively, with 10 bases between them. In germline, CDR1 is SNHLY, CDR2 FYNNEI. The CDR3 contains 13 residues. The CDR3 here is CASSRGLPYEQYF. The DNA of the CDR3 is TGTGCCAGCAGTAGGGGGTTACCCTACGAGCAGTACTTC.

The table lists this clone with a few counts. This sequence joins TRBV19 and TRBJ2-7; possible D gene TRBD1, 6 bases. The CDR3 runs 14 residues. V was cut by 5 bases and J by 3 bases, with 14 bases left in between. Germline loops: CDR1 LNHDA, CDR2 SQIVND (reference sequence). This CDR3 is CASSEYTTGYEQYF. The CDR3 bases are TGTGCCAGTAGTGAATATACGACAGGCTACGAGCAGTACTTC. Full variable domain (remainder filled in from reference TRBV19 and TRBJ2-7): DGGITQSPKYLFRKEGQNVTLSCEQNLNHDAMYWYRQDPGQGLRLIYYSQIVNDFQKGDIAEGYSVSREKKESFPLTVTSAQKNPTAFYLCASSEYTTGYEQYFGPGTRLTVT.

The gene calls are TRBV5-6 and TRBJ2-7; 9 bases match TRBD2. Germline CDR1 and CDR2: SGHDT and YYEEEE. The CDR3 covers 17 residues. V trimming: 0 bases; J trimming: 3 bases; junction bases outside the gene matches: 10. CDR3 nucleotides: TGTGCCAGCAGCTTGGGTGGTAGCGGGAGCTCTCTCTACGAGCAGTACTTC. Its translation is CASSLGGSGSSLYEQYF.

The genes are TRBV3-1 (or the pseudogene TRBV3-2) and TRBJ2-7; TRBD2 is a possible D gene (5 bases). Per germline, CDR1 LGHDT and CDR2 YNNKEL (reference sequence). The V gene lost 0 bases and the J gene lost 7 bases, with 13 bases spanning the gap. The CDR3 length is 14 residues. The CDR3 sequence: CASSQDLPGTEQYF. Written as DNA, the CDR3 is TGTGCCAGCAGCCAAGATTTGCCGGGAACGGAGCAGTACTTC.

This clone showed up just once. This sequence joins TRBV7-9 and TRBJ2-2; 11 bases map to TRBD2. CDR1 is SEHNR, CDR2 FQNEAQ, per germline (reference sequence). There are 16 residues in the CDR3. Trimming at V came to 5 bases and at J to 1 base, leaving 3 bases not matched to a gene. CDR3 in DNA: TGTGCCAGCAGCACGACTAGCGGGAAGAACACCGGGGAGCTGTTTTTT. It yields the protein CASSTTSGKNTGELFF.

The chain has TRBV25-1 and TRBJ2-7; D is undetermined. Germline V gene data show CDR1 as MGHDK and CDR2 as SYGVNS. The CDR3 is 12 amino acids. V gave up 6 bases and J gave up 3 bases, with 9 bases separating them. In DNA, the CDR3 is TGTGCCAGCAGCCGACAACACTACGAGCAGTACTTC. This sequence encodes CASSRQHYEQYF.

The CDR3 reads CASSPSAVAPDEQYF. The CDR3, as DNA: TGTGCCAGCAGCCCTAGTGCGGTCGCCCCGGACGAGCAGTACTTC. J is TRBJ2-7 and V is TRBV4-2; D remains unclear. The CDR3 runs 15 residues. The V and J ends lost 4 bases and 5 bases respectively, with 18 bases between them. CDR1 LGHNA and CDR2 YNFKEQ come from the germline V gene.

This clone has a single count. The chain has TRBV30 and TRBJ1-4; the match to TRBD1 covers 7 bases. Germline CDR1 reads GTSNPN; CDR2 reads SVGIG (reference sequence). The J segment lost 5 bases and the V segment lost 2 bases, leaving 5 bases of the junction unmatched. This CDR3 has 14 residues. The CDR3 loop reads CAWSRHRGNEKLFF. In nucleotides, the CDR3 is TGTGCCTGGAGTAGACACAGGGGAAATGAAAAACTGTTTTTT. Based on the CDR3 plus reference TRBV30 and TRBJ1-4, the full variable domain is SQTIHQWPATLVQPVGSPLSLECTVEGTSNPNLYWYRQAAGRGLQLLFYSVGIGQISSEVPQNLSASRPQDRQFILSSKKLLLSDSGFYLCAWSRHRGNEKLFFGSGTQLSVL.

This chain joins TRBV11-2 and TRBJ2-5, with D possibly being TRBD2 (5 bases). The germline V gene encodes CDR1 SGHAT and CDR2 FQNNGV. The CDR3 covers 14 residues. V lost 1 base, J lost 5 bases, and 11 bases lay in between. The CDR3 region has the DNA TGTGCCAGCAGCTTAGCGAGCGGTCGGGAGACCCAGTACTTC. It specifies CASSLASGRETQYF.

This chain joins TRBV18 and TRBJ2-7, with D possibly TRBD2 on 5 matching bases. The CDR3 runs to 11 residues. Germline V lookup: CDR1 KGHSH, CDR2 LQKENI. V was shortened by 5 bases and J by 7 bases, with 9 bases between the two germline ends. As DNA, the CDR3 is TGTGCCAGCTCATCTAGCTTGGAGCAGTACTTC. Translation: CASSSSLEQYF.

This chain uses TRBV27 with TRBJ2-3, with 10 bases identical to TRBD2. The CDR3 is made up of 15 amino acids. V lost 5 bases, J lost 4 bases, and 6 bases stayed unmatched. The V gene's germline CDR1 is MNHEY and CDR2 SMNVEV (reference sequence). CDR3 in amino acids: CASSTSGIGADTQYF. As DNA, the CDR3 is TGTGCCAGCAGTACTAGCGGGATAGGGGCAGATACGCAGTATTTT.

The rearrangement links TRBV2 to TRBJ1-2, with 9 bases aligning to TRBD1. The V segment lost 9 bases and the J segment 8 bases; nucleotides outside the gene matches: 16. There are 15 residues in the CDR3. In germline, CDR1 is SNHLY, CDR2 FYNNEI. This CDR3 is CASSLKVGQGGGYTF. In nucleotides, the CDR3 is TGTGCCAGTTCCCTCAAGGTGGGACAGGGTGGCGGCTACACCTTC.

V gene TRBV6-2 or TRBV6-3 combines with J gene TRBJ1-2, with 8 nucleotides matching TRBD1. The CDR3 consists of 15 residues. Germline values: CDR1 MNHEY, CDR2 SVGEGT. The V gene end was trimmed by 0 bases and the J gene end by 7 bases; junction bases not matched to a gene: 7. CDR3 DNA: TGTGCCAGCAGTTACTCATCAGGGGGCGTCGGTGGCTACACCTTC. Its protein product is CASSYSSGGVGGYTF.

The genes are TRBV6-5 and TRBJ1-5; 7 bases fit TRBD1. The trim removed 5 bases at V and 1 base at J, leaving 5 bases unmatched. Germline CDR1 reads MNHEY; CDR2 reads SVGAGI. CDR3 size: 15 residues. The CDR3 nucleotides read TGTGCCAGCAGTCCTTTGACAGGGAGCAATCAGCCCCAGCATTTT. It encodes CASSPLTGSNQPQHF.

The chain has TRBV27 and TRBJ2-7, with 7 positions matching TRBD2. Germline V CDR1 and CDR2: MNHEY, SMNVEV (reference sequence). The CDR3 runs 12 residues. Trimming cost V 6 bases and J 10 bases; bases outside gene matches: 9. CDR3 nucleotides: TGTGCCAGCAGAACTAGCGCCCCTCCACAGTACTTC. It specifies CASRTSAPPQYF.

The gene calls are TRBV19 and TRBJ1-1, with a possible D match to TRBD1 (6 bases). The CDR3 extends over 15 amino acids. V dropped 6 bases and J dropped 4 bases, with 18 bases sitting between them. CDR1 and CDR2 (germline): LNHDA, SQIVND (reference sequence). DNA of the CDR3: TGTGCCAGTAGAGGATCAGGGGCCCGCGGCACTGAAGCTTTCTTT. Its translation: CASRGSGARGTEAFF.

This chain connects TRBV5-4 to TRBJ2-7; tentative D call: TRBD2 (5 bases). The CDR3 runs to 15 residues. V was pared by 0 bases and J by 0 bases, with 10 bases between. In germline, CDR1 is SGHNT, CDR2 YYREEE (reference sequence). The CDR3 DNA sequence: TGTGCCAGCAGCTTGGGTCGGACTCACTCCTACGAGCAGTACTTC. As protein: CASSLGRTHSYEQYF.

This chain links TRBV10-3 with TRBJ1-5; 8 bases align to TRBD1. The CDR3 consists of 15 residues. Trimming at V came to 6 bases and at J to 0 bases, leaving 4 bases not matched to a gene. The germline gives CDR1 ENHRY, CDR2 SYGVKD. The CDR3 nucleotides read TGTGCCATCAGCCAGGGGGCGAATAGCAATCAGCCCCAGCATTTT. This sequence encodes CAISQGANSNQPQHF.

This clone was detected only a few times. The rearrangement joins TRBV7-9 to TRBJ1-4, with TRBD1 matching over 9 bases. Trimming removed 5 bases from V and 2 bases from J; junction bases left unmatched: 15. Looked up from germline, CDR1 is SEHNR and CDR2 is FQNEAQ (reference sequence). This CDR3 is built from 19 residues. DNA of the CDR3: TGTGCCAGCAGCCACGGACAGGGGTCTTTACTGGGGACTAATGAAAAACTGTTTTTT. This gives the protein CASSHGQGSLLGTNEKLFF.

The chain employs TRBV25-1 and TRBJ1-5, with TRBD1 matching 10 bases. J was trimmed by 2 bases and V by 1 base; bases with no gene match: 2. Germline-derived CDR1 and CDR2 are MGHDK and SYGVNS. This CDR3 is built from 16 residues. The CDR3 sequence: CASSESGTGGNQPQHF. The CDR3 DNA sequence: TGTGCCAGCAGTGAATCTGGGACAGGGGGCAATCAGCCCCAGCATTTT.